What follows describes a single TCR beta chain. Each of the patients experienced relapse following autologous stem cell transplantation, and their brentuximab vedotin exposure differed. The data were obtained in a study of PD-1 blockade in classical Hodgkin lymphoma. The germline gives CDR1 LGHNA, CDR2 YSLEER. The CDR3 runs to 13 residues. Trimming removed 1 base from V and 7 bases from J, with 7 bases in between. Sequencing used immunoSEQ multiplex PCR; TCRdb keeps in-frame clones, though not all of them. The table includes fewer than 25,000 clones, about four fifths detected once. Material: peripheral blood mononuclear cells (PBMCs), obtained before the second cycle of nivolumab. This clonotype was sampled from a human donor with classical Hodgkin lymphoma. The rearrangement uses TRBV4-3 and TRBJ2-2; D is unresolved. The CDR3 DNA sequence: TGCGCCAGCAGCCAAGTGATAGACGGGGAGCTGTTTTTT. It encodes CASSQVIDGELFF.